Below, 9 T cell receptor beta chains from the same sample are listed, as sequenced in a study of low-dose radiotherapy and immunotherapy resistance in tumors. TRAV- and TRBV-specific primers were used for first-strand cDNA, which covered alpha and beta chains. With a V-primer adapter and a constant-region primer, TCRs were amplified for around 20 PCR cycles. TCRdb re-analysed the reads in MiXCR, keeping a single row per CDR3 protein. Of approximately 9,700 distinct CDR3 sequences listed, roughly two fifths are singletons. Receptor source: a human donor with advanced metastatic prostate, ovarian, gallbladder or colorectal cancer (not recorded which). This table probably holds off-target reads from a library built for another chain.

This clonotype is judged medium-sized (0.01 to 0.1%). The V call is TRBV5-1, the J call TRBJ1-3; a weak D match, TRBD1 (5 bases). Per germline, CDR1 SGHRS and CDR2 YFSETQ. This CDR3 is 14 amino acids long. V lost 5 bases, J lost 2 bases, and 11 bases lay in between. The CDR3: CASRNQGPGNTIYF. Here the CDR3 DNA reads TGCGCCAGCAGGAATCAGGGACCTGGAAACACCATATATTTT.

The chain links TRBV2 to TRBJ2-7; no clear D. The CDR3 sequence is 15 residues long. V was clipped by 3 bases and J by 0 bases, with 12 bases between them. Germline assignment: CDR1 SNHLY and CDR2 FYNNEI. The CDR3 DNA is TGTGCCAGCAGTGACTTGGTACATAGCTCCTACGAGCAGTACTTC. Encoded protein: CASSDLVHSSYEQYF.

The CDR3 here is CASSYSKTPGSYNEQFF. The CDR3 DNA follows: TGTGCCAGCAGTTACTCGAAGACTCCTGGCTCCTACAATGAGCAGTTCTTC. The chain is built from TRBV7-9 and TRBJ2-1; D remains ambiguous. The CDR3 totals 17 residues. Trimming removed 6 bases at V and 0 bases at J, with 18 bases between. Germline-derived CDR1 and CDR2 are SEHNR and FQNEAQ (reference sequence).

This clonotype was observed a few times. The DNA for the CDR3 is TGTGCCAGCAGCTTTTCCAGGAACACTGAAGCTTTCTTT. The encoded protein is CASSFSRNTEAFF. The chain is built from TRBV7-2 and TRBJ1-1, with D hard to call. Germline loops: CDR1 SGHTA, CDR2 FQGNSA. This CDR3 spans 13 amino acids. Trimming stripped 3 bases from V and 1 base from J, with 6 bases between.

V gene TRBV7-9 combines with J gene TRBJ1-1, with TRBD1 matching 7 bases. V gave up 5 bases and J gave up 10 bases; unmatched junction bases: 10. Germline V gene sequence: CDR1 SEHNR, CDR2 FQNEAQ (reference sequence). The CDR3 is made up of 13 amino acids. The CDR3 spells CASSPQGGGSAFF. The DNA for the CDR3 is TGTGCCAGCAGCCCGCAGGGGGGCGGTTCAGCTTTCTTT.

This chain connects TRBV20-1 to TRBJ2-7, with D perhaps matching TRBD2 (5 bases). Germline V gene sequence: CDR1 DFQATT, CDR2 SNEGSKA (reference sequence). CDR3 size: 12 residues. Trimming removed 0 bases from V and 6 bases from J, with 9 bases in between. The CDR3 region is CSARDRGGEQYF. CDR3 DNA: TGCAGTGCTAGAGATCGGGGTGGCGAGCAGTACTTC.

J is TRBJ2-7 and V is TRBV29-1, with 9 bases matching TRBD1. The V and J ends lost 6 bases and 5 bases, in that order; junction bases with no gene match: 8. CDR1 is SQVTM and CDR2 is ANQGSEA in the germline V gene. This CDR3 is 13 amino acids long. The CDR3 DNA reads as TGCAGCGTCCTTGGGACAGGGTGGCACGAGCAGTACTTC. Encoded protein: CSVLGTGWHEQYF.

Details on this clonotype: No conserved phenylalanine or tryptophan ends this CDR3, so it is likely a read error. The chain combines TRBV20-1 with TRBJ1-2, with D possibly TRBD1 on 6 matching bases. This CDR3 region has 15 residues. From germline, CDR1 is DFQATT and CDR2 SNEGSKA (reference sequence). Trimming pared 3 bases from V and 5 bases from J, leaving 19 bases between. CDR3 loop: CSARDATGTRYGYTC. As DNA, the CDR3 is TGCAGTGCTAGGGACGCTACAGGGACGAGGTATGGCTACACCTGC.

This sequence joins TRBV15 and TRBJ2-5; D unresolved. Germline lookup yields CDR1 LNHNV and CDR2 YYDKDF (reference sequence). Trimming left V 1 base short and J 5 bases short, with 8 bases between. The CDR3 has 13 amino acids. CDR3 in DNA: TGTGCCACCAGCAGAGCAACAGACGAGACCCAGTACTTC. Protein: CATSRATDETQYF. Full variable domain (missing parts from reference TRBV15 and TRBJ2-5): DAMVIQNPRYQVTQFGKPVTLSCSQTLNHNVMYWYQQKSSQAPKLLFHYYDKDFNNEADTPDNFQSRRPNTSFCFLDIRSPGLGDTAMYLCATSRATDETQYFGPGTRLLVL.